This TCR beta chain was captured by sequencing in a study of shared clonotypes between healthy human individuals. Study summary: The study used three CD4 naive, three CD4 memory, two CD8 naive and one CD8 memory plate per donor.

CD45RO negativity and positive selection for CCR7 defined naive CD8 cells, a population that excluded terminally differentiated effector memory CD45RA+ cells. A word on this clone: Its antigen is not known.

Source study methods: For the immunoSEQ data, sequences were junction-only without quality scores, so filtering differed. The table came from immunoSEQ multiplex PCR; TCRdb's copy has only in-frame clones and leaves some out. That table gives V, J and clone size, and the DNA gave D and trimming. The sample includes about 2 million clones, about 94% of them seen just once. Study-wide findings and caveats: Large sequencing depth failed to make sorted-subset sequencing complete, rarefaction showed.

The germline gives CDR1 MNHNS, CDR2 SASEGT. The CDR3 is 15 amino acids. The junction had 5 bases not matched to a gene; V was cut back by 7 bases and J by 3 bases. The chain has TRBV6-1 and TRBJ2-5, with 13 bases lining up with TRBD2. Sequenced: naive CD8+ T cells sorted from blood. The clonotype comes from a man between 18 and 35 years old in good health. For the CDR3, the DNA is TGTGCCAGCACCCGACTAGCGGGGGGAAAAGAGACCCAGTACTTC. As protein: CASTRLAGGKETQYF.